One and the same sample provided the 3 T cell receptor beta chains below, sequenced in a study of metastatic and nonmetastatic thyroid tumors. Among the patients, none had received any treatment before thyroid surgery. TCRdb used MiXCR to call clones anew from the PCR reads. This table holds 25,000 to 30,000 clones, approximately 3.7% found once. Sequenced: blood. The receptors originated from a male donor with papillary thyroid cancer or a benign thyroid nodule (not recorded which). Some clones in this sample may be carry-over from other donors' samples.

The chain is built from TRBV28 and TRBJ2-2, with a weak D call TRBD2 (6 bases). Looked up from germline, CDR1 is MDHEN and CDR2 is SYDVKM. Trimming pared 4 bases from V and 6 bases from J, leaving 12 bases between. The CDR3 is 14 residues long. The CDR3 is CASSSAGTAGELFF. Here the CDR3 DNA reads TGTGCCAGCAGTTCAGCCGGGACTGCCGGGGAGCTGTTTTTT.

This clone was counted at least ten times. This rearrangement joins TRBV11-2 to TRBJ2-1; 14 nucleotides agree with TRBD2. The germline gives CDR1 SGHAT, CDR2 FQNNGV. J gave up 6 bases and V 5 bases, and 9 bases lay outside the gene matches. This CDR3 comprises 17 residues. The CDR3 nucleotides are TGTGCCAGCAGCCCGGGACTAGCGGGAGAGGGTGGCAATGAGCAGTTCTTC. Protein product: CASSPGLAGEGGNEQFF.

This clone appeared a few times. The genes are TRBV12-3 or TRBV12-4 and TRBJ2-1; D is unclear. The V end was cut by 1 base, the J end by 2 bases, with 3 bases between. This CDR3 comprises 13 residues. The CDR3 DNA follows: TGTGCCAGCAGTTTAGTGACCTACAATGAGCAGTTCTTC. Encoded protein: CASSLVTYNEQFF.